This entry lists 28 T cell receptor beta chains sequenced from one sample in a study of a mutant IDH1 vaccine in newly diagnosed glioma. The assay was immunoSEQ multiplex PCR, and TCRdb's table has in-frame clones only and misses some. There are 25,000 to 35,000 clones in the sample; over 75% occur only once, and approximately 19% lies in the top ten. Time point: baseline, week 1 (first vaccination visit). Treatment denoted: pre-vaccination baseline after standard-of-care therapy. This sample comprised PBMCs, obtained from a glioma patient treated with radiotherapy, temozolomide or both. Receptors were obtained from a man aged 25-45 years with glioma.

This chain connects TRBV9 to TRBJ1-6; no clear D gene. The CDR3 spans 16 residues. Germline CDR1 SGDLS, CDR2 YYNGEE. V gave up 4 bases and J gave up 6 bases, with 17 bases separating them. CDR3 DNA sequence: TGTGCCAGCAGCCCCCGCCGGGGAAATGGTAATTCACCCCTCCACTTT. Translation gives CASSPRRGNGNSPLHF.

The rearrangement links TRBV7-8 to TRBJ1-2, with D possibly TRBD1 on 5 matching bases. Per germline, CDR1 SGHVS and CDR2 FQNEAQ. V lost 5 bases and J lost 4, with 11 bases in between. The CDR3 has 13 residues. CDR3 sequence: CASSPRDFYGYTF. Written as DNA, the CDR3 is TGTGCCAGCAGCCCCCGGGACTTCTATGGCTACACCTTC.

The chain links TRBV14 to TRBJ1-5; TRBD1 agrees at 8 bases. The CDR3 totals 16 residues. The ends lost 3 bases at V and 4 bases at J; junction bases unmatched: 8. From germline, CDR1 is SGHDN and CDR2 FVKESK. CDR3 DNA sequence: TGTGCCAGCAGCCACCTTACAGGGGGAAGGAATCAGCCCCAGCATTTT. This codes for CASSHLTGGRNQPQHF.

The rearrangement joins TRBV7-9 to TRBJ1-3; D uncertain. The germline gives CDR1 SEHNR, CDR2 FQNEAQ (reference sequence). This CDR3 has 12 amino acids. Deletions cut 3 bases from V and 2 bases from J, with 2 bases between. The CDR3 is CASSLTGNTIYF. The CDR3 DNA sequence: TGTGCCAGCAGCTTGACTGGAAACACCATATATTTT.

The chain has TRBV5-1 and TRBJ1-2, with 7 bases that match TRBD1. The CDR3 has 14 amino acids. V gave up 0 bases and J gave up 4 bases; unmatched junction bases: 3. Germline V gene data show CDR1 as SGHRS and CDR2 as YFSETQ. CDR3: CASSLDRGIYGYTF. Here the CDR3 DNA reads TGCGCCAGCAGCTTGGACAGGGGTATCTATGGCTACACCTTC.

The chain combines TRBV7-6 with TRBJ1-2, with 9 bases fitting TRBD1. Germline V lookup: CDR1 SGHVS, CDR2 FNYEAQ. The CDR3 runs to 17 residues. After removal of 5 bases from V and 3 bases from J, the junction contained 13 bases not matched to a gene. The DNA for the CDR3 is TGTGCCAGCAGCCTCATCCCCGAAGGACAGGGGTACTATGGCTACACCTTC. Its translation is CASSLIPEGQGYYGYTF.

V is TRBV6-6 and J is TRBJ2-7, with 9 bases fitting TRBD1. Germline trimming cut 2 bases from V and 5 bases from J; bases unmatched to any gene: 10. Germline loops: CDR1 MNHNY, CDR2 SVGAGI (reference sequence). This CDR3 has 16 amino acids. The CDR3 sequence: CASSYTTGGPRNEQYF. In DNA form, the CDR3 reads TGTGCCAGCAGTTACACCACAGGGGGCCCTCGAAACGAGCAGTACTTC.

This clone was picked up one time. The chain joins TRBV7-8 to TRBJ2-2; 7 nucleotides match TRBD2. Germline V CDR1 and CDR2: SGHVS, FQNEAQ. This CDR3 is 16 amino acids long. Trimming took 5 bases from V and 5 from J; bases not matched to a gene: 11. CDR3 in amino acids: CASSPKLASGTGELFF. The CDR3, as DNA: TGTGCCAGCAGCCCCAAACTAGCGTCGGGGACCGGGGAGCTGTTTTTT. Variable domain in full (rest from reference TRBV7-8 and TRBJ2-2): GAGVSQSPRYKVAKRGQDVALRCDPISGHVSLFWYQQALGQGPEFLTYFQNEAQLDKSGLPSDRFFAERPEGSVSTLKIQRTQQEDSAVYLCASSPKLASGTGELFFGEGSRLTVL.

V usage is TRBV13 and J usage is TRBJ2-7, with TRBD1 identical over 7 bases. Germline CDR1 and CDR2: PRHDT and FYEKMQ (reference sequence). The CDR3 consists of 15 residues. With 4 bases clipped from V and 2 bases from J, the junction kept 8 bases outside the gene matches. The CDR3 nucleotides are TGTGCCAGCAGCTCCTACAGGGGTAAACCCTACGAGCAGTACTTC. Protein product: CASSSYRGKPYEQYF.

The rearrangement joins TRBV5-6 to TRBJ1-5, with D tentatively TRBD1 (5 bases). V was clipped by 3 bases and J by 5 bases, with 18 bases between them. Germline-derived CDR1 and CDR2 are SGHDT and YYEEEE. The CDR3 covers 16 residues. The CDR3 region has the DNA TGTGCCAGCAGCTCCCTAGGAGCGGACAACTATCAGCCCCAGCATTTT. It specifies CASSSLGADNYQPQHF.

The chain has TRBV5-1 and TRBJ2-2; 10 positions agree with TRBD1. Per the germline V gene, CDR1 is SGHRS and CDR2 is YFSETQ. This CDR3 has 18 amino acids. V gave up 5 bases and J gave up 3 bases; unmatched junction bases: 13. This CDR3 is CASRKQTGGIDYTGELFF. The CDR3 bases are TGCGCCAGCAGAAAGCAGACAGGGGGCATAGACTACACCGGGGAGCTGTTTTTT.

The chain recombines TRBV6-1 with TRBJ1-4, with D perhaps TRBD1 (6 bases). V was shortened by 4 bases and J by 7 bases, with 13 bases between the two germline ends. CDR1 is MNHNS and CDR2 is SASEGT in the germline V gene. The CDR3 has 14 amino acids. CDR3 in DNA: TGTGCCAGCAGTGCCGACAGGTTCTCTGAAAAACTGTTTTTT. Amino acids: CASSADRFSEKLFF.

This chain connects TRBV7-9 to TRBJ2-7; 11 bases are a match to TRBD2. The CDR3 runs 15 residues. Germline trimming cut 3 bases from V and 1 base from J; bases unmatched to any gene: 2. From germline, CDR1 is SEHNR and CDR2 FQNEAQ (reference sequence). In DNA, the CDR3 is TGTGCCAGCAGCTTGGGACTAGCGGAGTCCTACGAGCAGTACTTC. This codes for CASSLGLAESYEQYF.

This chain links TRBV30 with TRBJ1-5, with 8 positions matching TRBD1. Trimming removed 5 bases from V and 3 bases from J; junction bases left unmatched: 3. Germline V gene lookup returns CDR1 GTSNPN and CDR2 SVGIG (reference sequence). The CDR3 extends over 13 amino acids. The CDR3 sequence: CAWGTGHNQPQHF. For the CDR3, the DNA is TGTGCCTGGGGGACAGGCCACAATCAGCCCCAGCATTTT.

This chain links TRBV2 with TRBJ2-1; maybe TRBD2 (6 bases). The germline V gene encodes CDR1 SNHLY and CDR2 FYNNEI. This CDR3 is built from 13 residues. Trimming took 4 bases from V and 7 from J, leaving 11 bases between them. The CDR3 reads CASSAGTQNEQFF. The CDR3 nucleotides read TGTGCCAGCAGTGCGGGGACTCAGAATGAGCAGTTCTTC. Complete variable domain (other parts from reference TRBV2 and TRBJ2-1): EPEVTQTPSHQVTQMGQEVILRCVPISNHLYFYWYRQILGQKVEFLVSFYNNEISEKSEIFDDQFSVERPDGSNFTLKIRSTKLEDSAMYFCASSAGTQNEQFFGPGTRLTVL.

Only a few counts were recorded for this clone. The chain carries TRBV7-2 and TRBJ2-2, with 8 bases lining up with TRBD2. The CDR3 extends over 15 amino acids. The trim removed 4 bases at V and 1 base at J, leaving 2 bases unmatched. Germline V gene sequence: CDR1 SGHTA, CDR2 FQGNSA. Here the CDR3 reads CASSSSGGNTGELFF. CDR3 sequence (DNA): TGTGCCAGCAGCTCCAGCGGGGGGAACACCGGGGAGCTGTTTTTT. The full variable domain, in which reference TRBV7-2 and TRBJ2-2 provide the parts outside the CDR3, is GAGVSQSPSNKVTEKGKDVELRCDPISGHTALYWYRQSLGQGLEFLIYFQGNSAPDKSGLPSDRFSAERTGGSVSTLTIQRTQQEDSAVYLCASSSSGGNTGELFFGEGSRLTVL.

This clone showed up just a few times. The chain has TRBV7-2 and TRBJ1-4; 8 nucleotides line up with TRBD1. From germline, CDR1 is SGHTA and CDR2 FQGNSA. The CDR3 is 15 residues long. Trimming cost V 5 bases and J 5 bases; bases outside gene matches: 7. In DNA, the CDR3 is TGTGCCAGCAGCCAGAACAGGGGGGGGAATGAAAAACTGTTTTTT. Translation gives CASSQNRGGNEKLFF.

V and J are TRBV27 and TRBJ1-1; D is possibly TRBD1 (5 bases). Germline V gene lookup returns CDR1 MNHEY and CDR2 SMNVEV (reference sequence). Trimming shortened V by 6 bases and J by 2 bases, and 16 bases separated the two germline ends. The CDR3 is 15 residues long. For the CDR3, the DNA is TGTGCCAGCAGGTGGGCCGTGGGGACCAACACTGAAGCTTTCTTT. Amino acids: CASRWAVGTNTEAFF.

Only a few counts were recorded for this clone. The CDR3 DNA follows: TGTGCCAGCAGTGAATATGAGGACACGATGAACACTGAAGCTTTCTTT. Translating it yields CASSEYEDTMNTEAFF. The rearrangement uses TRBV25-1 and TRBJ1-1, with a weak D call TRBD1 (5 bases). CDR3 length: 16 residues. Germline V lookup: CDR1 MGHDK, CDR2 SYGVNS. V dropped 0 bases and J dropped 0 bases, with 11 bases sitting between them.

The genes are TRBV18 and TRBJ2-1, with D tentatively TRBD1 (6 bases). Germline lookup yields CDR1 KGHSH and CDR2 LQKENI. CDR3 length: 14 amino acids. Deletions cut 3 bases from V and 7 bases from J, with 13 bases between. CDR3 sequence: CASSPPTDRNEQFF. The CDR3 bases are TGTGCCAGCTCACCCCCAACGGACAGAAATGAGCAGTTCTTC.

This clone showed up just a few times. This rearrangement joins TRBV29-1 to TRBJ2-1, with 7 bases that match TRBD2. The CDR3 extends over 13 amino acids. Trimming cost V 3 bases and J 6 bases; bases outside gene matches: 5. Germline V gene data show CDR1 as SQVTM and CDR2 as ANQGSEA. Written as DNA, the CDR3 is TGCAGCGTTGATTCCGGGGGGTCCAATGAGCAGTTCTTC. It yields the protein CSVDSGGSNEQFF.

The CDR3 here is CASSLRAVTDTQYF. CDR3 in DNA: TGTGCCAGCAGCCTACGCGCCGTGACAGATACGCAGTATTTT. This chain uses TRBV5-4 with TRBJ2-3; D is unresolved. This CDR3 spans 14 amino acids. Germline lookup yields CDR1 SGHNT and CDR2 YYREEE (reference sequence). Trimming stripped 4 bases from V and 3 bases from J, with 12 bases between. The whole variable domain, remainder taken from reference TRBV5-4 and TRBJ2-3, is ETGVTQSPTHLIKTRGQQVTLRCSSQSGHNTVSWYQQALGQGPQFIFQYYREEENGRGNFPPRFSGLQFPNYSSELNVNALELDDSALYLCASSLRAVTDTQYFGPGTRLTVL.

V usage is TRBV4-3 and J usage is TRBJ1-2; a weak D match, TRBD1 (5 bases). The CDR3 runs to 15 residues. Germline V CDR1 and CDR2: LGHNA, YSLEER. Deletions cut 0 bases from V and 2 bases from J, with 10 bases between. As DNA, the CDR3 is TGCGCCAGCAGCCAAGATCTCAGGGAAAACTATGGCTACACCTTC. Protein product: CASSQDLRENYGYTF.

The rearrangement links TRBV5-4 to TRBJ1-2; D possibly corresponds to TRBD1 (6 bases). Germline CDR1 is SGHNT and CDR2 is YYREEE (reference sequence). CDR3 length equals 14 residues. V was cut by 4 bases and J by 4 bases, with 14 bases left in between. The CDR3 nucleotides are TGTGCCAGCAGCACCGCAGGGGCAACCTATGGCTACACCTTC. This sequence encodes CASSTAGATYGYTF. The complete variable domain, with remaining parts taken from reference TRBV5-4 and TRBJ1-2, reads ETGVTQSPTHLIKTRGQQVTLRCSSQSGHNTVSWYQQALGQGPQFIFQYYREEENGRGNFPPRFSGLQFPNYSSELNVNALELDDSALYLCASSTAGATYGYTFGSGTRLTVV.

The genes are TRBV6-1 and TRBJ1-5, with D perhaps TRBD1 (5 bases). V was cut by 2 bases and J by 2 bases, with 10 bases left in between. The CDR3 has 15 amino acids. CDR1 is MNHNS, CDR2 SASEGT, per germline. The CDR3 coding sequence is TGTGCCAGCAGTGAAAACCCGGGGGGCAATCAGCCCCAGCATTTT. It is translated as CASSENPGGNQPQHF.

The chain uses TRBV9 and TRBJ1-1, with D possibly TRBD1 on 6 matching bases. The V gene lost 1 base and the J gene lost 8 bases, with 18 bases spanning the gap. The CDR3 sequence is 15 residues long. Germline CDR1 is SGDLS and CDR2 is YYNGEE. DNA for the CDR3: TGTGCCAGCAGCGTATTAGGGGGGGGAGGGAACGAAGCTTTCTTT. This codes for CASSVLGGGGNEAFF.

The chain carries TRBV11-2 and TRBJ2-1; no reliable D call. Germline V CDR1 and CDR2: SGHAT, FQNNGV. Trimming cost V 5 bases and J 0 bases, with 11 bases left between them. The CDR3 is made up of 15 amino acids. CDR3 region: CASSPESRSYNEQFF. DNA for the CDR3: TGTGCCAGCAGCCCAGAGTCTCGCTCCTACAATGAGCAGTTCTTC.

V is TRBV4-3 and J is TRBJ1-5; D remains ambiguous. The ends were cut back, 6 bases at V and 5 bases at J, with 17 bases in the middle. The CDR3 is 15 amino acids. Germline loops: CDR1 LGHNA, CDR2 YSLEER. The CDR3 sequence: CASRKRTEDHQPQHF. CDR3 in DNA: TGCGCCAGCAGGAAGAGGACGGAGGACCATCAGCCCCAGCATTTT.